This TCR beta chain originates from a study of T-cell reconstitution after alpha-beta-depleted transplantation in children. A note on this clonotype: Since a much larger clone is just one base distant, this may be a read error.

Germline loops: CDR1 DFQATT, CDR2 SNEGSKA (reference sequence). The CDR3 covers 15 residues. V was clipped by 5 bases and J by 2 bases; unmatched bases: 10. Unique molecular identifiers were built into the TCRbeta library. Using its own MiXCR run on the PCR reads, TCRdb lists one record per CDR3 protein. Altogether about 240,000 distinct CDR3 sequences are present, around 11% being singletons, with the ten largest covering roughly 2.6%. The sample consisted of PBMCs from the stem cell graft donor, taken from the stem cell graft. The rearrangement uses TRBV20-1 and TRBJ2-5; TRBD2 aligns across 8 bases. The receptor was derived from a human donor who donated a stem cell graft to a child with acute lymphoblastic leukemia. Written as DNA, the CDR3 is TGCAGTGCTGGCCGGACTGGCGGGGGGCAAGAGACCCAGTACTTC. This sequence encodes CSAGRTGGGQETQYF.